Sequencing of this T cell receptor beta chain was carried out in a study of cytomegalovirus exposure and HLA in healthy donors. Findings and caveats of the study: In a later analysis, compared with equally common non-associated chains, HLA-associated beta chains were more expanded. Immune exposure data for these donors was limited to CMV serostatus. Likely technical artifact: a cluster of highly shared sequence variants.

The CDR3 extends over 15 amino acids. Germline-derived CDR1 and CDR2 are GTSNPN and SVGIG (reference sequence). V lost 0 bases and J 0 bases, leaving 6 bases between the germline ends. Details on this clone: Its antigen is unknown.

The study ran its PCR with 60 Vbeta and 13 Jbeta primers. Generated by immunoSEQ multiplex PCR, the TCRdb table keeps only in-frame clones and is missing some. The profile shows 90,000 to 140,000 clones, almost 70% of them singletons. These donors, healthy bone marrow donors, were studied. This sequence was found in a man younger than 40 in good health and CMV-seronegative. The J gene is TRBJ2-6, the V gene TRBV30; no definite D call. The sequenced sample was PBMCs. CDR3 sequence reads: CAWSVSLSGANVLTF. CDR3 nucleotides: TGTGCCTGGAGTGTGAGTCTCTCTGGGGCCAACGTCCTGACTTTC.